This T cell receptor (beta chain) was documented in a study of blood T cell repertoires in COVID-19. Whole-study context: The origin of the acute and convalescent COVID-19 samples was the United States, Italy and Spain. PBMCs, B-cell-depleted T cells, or T cells were the source of the cDNA or gDNA that made up the material.

This CDR3 is built from 13 residues. Deletions cut 6 bases from V and 6 bases from J, with 12 bases between. One Seattle source followed patients from active infection through their disease course. Clones were read by immunoSEQ multiplex PCR, and TCRdb kept only the in-frame ones, dropping some. The sample shows approximately 340,000 clones, 87% of them seen only once. The genes are TRBV12-3 or TRBV12-4 and TRBJ1-3; D perhaps matches TRBD1 (6 bases). The sequencing input was peripheral blood. This TCR derives from a man aged 25 to 45 with COVID-19, enrolled during active disease. CDR3 DNA sequence: TGTGCCAGCAGACAGGGAAGGATAAACACCATATATTTT. This translates into CASRQGRINTIYF.